This T cell receptor beta chain was sequenced for a study of blood T cell repertoires in COVID-19. Study-wide background: Nucleic acid was either cDNA or gDNA, and it came from T cells, B-cell-depleted T cells, or PBMCs.

The germline V gene has CDR1 SGHTA and CDR2 FQGTGA. Trimming cost V 11 bases and J 5 bases; bases outside gene matches: 5. This CDR3 has 13 residues. Assay used: immunoSEQ multiplex PCR; TCRdb lists only in-frame clones, some missing. The table lists 95,000 to 150,000 clones, 88% of them singletons. The chain is built from TRBV7-3 and TRBJ2-1, with 11 bases identical to TRBD2. The sequenced material came from peripheral blood. The receptor was derived from a woman aged 45-65 years with active or convalescent COVID-19. The CDR3 bases are TGTGCCTCGATAGCGGGAGGGAACAATGAGCAGTTCTTC. This codes for CASIAGGNNEQFF. The full variable domain, in which reference TRBV7-3 and TRBJ2-1 provide the parts outside the CDR3, is GAGVSQTPSNKVTEKGKYVELRCDPISGHTALYWYRQSLGQGPEFLIYFQGTGAADDSGLPNDRFFAVRPEGSVSTLKIQRTERGDSAVYLCASIAGGNNEQFFGPGTRLTVL.